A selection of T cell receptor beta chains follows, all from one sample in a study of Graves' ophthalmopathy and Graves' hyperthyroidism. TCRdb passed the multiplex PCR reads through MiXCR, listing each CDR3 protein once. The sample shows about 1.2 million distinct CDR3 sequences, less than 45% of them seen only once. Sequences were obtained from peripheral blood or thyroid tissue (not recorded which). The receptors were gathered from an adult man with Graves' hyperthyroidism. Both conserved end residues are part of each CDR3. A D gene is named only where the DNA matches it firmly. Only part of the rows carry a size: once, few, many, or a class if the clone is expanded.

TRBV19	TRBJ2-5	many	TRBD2	CASRKLATQETQYF	TGTGCCAGCCGCAAACTAGCGACCCAAGAGACCCAGTACTTC
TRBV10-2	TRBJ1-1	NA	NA	CASSEDSPNTEAFF	TGCGCCAGCAGTGAGGACAGCCCGAACACTGAAGCTTTCTTT
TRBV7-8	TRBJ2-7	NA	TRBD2	CASSPSSQKTSGGSYEQYF	TGTGCCAGCAGCCCCTCCTCGCAAAAGACTAGCGGGGGTTCCTACGAGCAGTACTTC
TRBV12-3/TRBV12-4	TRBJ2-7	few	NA	CASSLAQGGPYEQYF	TGTGCCAGCAGTTTGGCTCAGGGAGGACCCTACGAGCAGTACTTC
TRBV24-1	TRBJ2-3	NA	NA	CATSGTGLRTDTQYF	TGTGCCACCAGTGGTACCGGGCTTCGCACAGATACGCAGTATTTT
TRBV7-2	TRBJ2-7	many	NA	CASSLAPQGGIKQYF	TGTGCCAGCAGCTTAGCCCCCCAGGGCGGCATCAAGCAGTACTTC
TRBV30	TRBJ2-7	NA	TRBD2	CAWSVWSGGRSEQYF	TGTGCCTGGAGTGTATGGTCGGGAGGGCGCTCCGAGCAGTACTTC
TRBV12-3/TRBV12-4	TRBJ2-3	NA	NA	CASTPGPGSDTQYF	TGTGCCAGCACCCCAGGCCCAGGGTCAGATACGCAGTATTTT
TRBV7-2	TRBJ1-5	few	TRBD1	CASSSGGANQPQHF	TGTGCCAGCAGCTCAGGGGGGGCCAATCAGCCCCAGCATTTT
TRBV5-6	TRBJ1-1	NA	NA	CASSLAVRAVTEAFF	TGTGCCAGCAGCTTGGCGGTCCGGGCGGTGACTGAAGCTTTCTTT
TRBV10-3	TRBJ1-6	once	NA	CAISEEVDSPLHF	TGTGCCATCAGTGAGGAAGTCGATTCACCCCTCCACTTT
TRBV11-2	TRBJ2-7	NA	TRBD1	CASSAGLPGQGNSYEQYF	TGTGCCAGCAGTGCGGGTTTACCGGGACAGGGGAACTCCTACGAGCAGTACTTC
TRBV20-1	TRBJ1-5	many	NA	CSANWANQPQHF	TGCAGTGCGAACTGGGCCAATCAGCCCCAGCATTTT
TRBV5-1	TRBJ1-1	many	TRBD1	CASSLGDRVYTEAFF	TGCGCCAGCAGCTTGGGTGACAGGGTGTACACTGAAGCTTTCTTT
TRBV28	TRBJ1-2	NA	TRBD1	CASSLLTTGEDGYTF	TGTGCCAGCAGTTTACTCACGACAGGGGAAGATGGCTACACCTTC
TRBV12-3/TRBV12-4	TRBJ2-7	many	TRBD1	CATGQVEYEQYF	TGTGCCACCGGACAGGTAGAGTACGAGCAGTACTTC
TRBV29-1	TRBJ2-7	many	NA	CSVVSFHEQYF	TGCAGCGTTGTTAGTTTCCACGAGCAGTACTTC
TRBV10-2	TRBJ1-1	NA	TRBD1	CASRRTTGVGDMNTEAFF	TGTGCCAGCAGGCGTACTACAGGGGTGGGGGATATGAACACTGAAGCTTTCTTT
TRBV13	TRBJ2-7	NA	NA	CASSSRQKRYEQYF	TGTGCCAGCAGCTCCCGACAGAAACGCTACGAGCAGTACTTC
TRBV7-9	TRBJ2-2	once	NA	CASSLGPAPGELFF	TGTGCCAGCAGTTTAGGGCCAGCCCCCGGGGAGCTGTTTTTT
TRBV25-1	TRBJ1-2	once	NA	CASSERGARGRKGVYGYTF	TGTGCCAGCAGTGAGCGAGGGGCTCGGGGCAGGAAGGGTGTGTATGGCTACACCTTC
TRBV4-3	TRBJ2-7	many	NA	CASSQETGYEQYF	TGTGCCAGCAGCCAAGAAACGGGATACGAGCAGTACTTC
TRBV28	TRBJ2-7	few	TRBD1	CASKGGQDRTIYEQYF	TGTGCCAGCAAGGGGGGACAGGACCGAACAATCTACGAGCAGTACTTC
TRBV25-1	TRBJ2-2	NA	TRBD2	CASSYLLSWGLAVTGELFF	TGTGCCAGCAGTTACCTTCTAAGCTGGGGACTAGCGGTAACCGGGGAGCTGTTTTTT
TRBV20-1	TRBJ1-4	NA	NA	CSARARGSAWITNEKLFF	TGCAGTGCTAGAGCGAGAGGGTCAGCCTGGATTACTAATGAAAAACTGTTTTTT
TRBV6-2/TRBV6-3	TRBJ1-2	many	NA	CASSRAGPNYTF	TGTGCCAGCAGCCGCGCAGGTCCGAACTACACCTTC
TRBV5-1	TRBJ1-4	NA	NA	CASSHPRQFSTNEKLFF	TGCGCCAGCAGCCACCCCCGACAGTTTTCAACTAATGAAAAACTGTTTTTT
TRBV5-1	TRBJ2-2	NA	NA	CASSPRARGDAGELFF	TGCGCCAGCAGCCCAAGGGCCAGGGGAGACGCCGGGGAGCTGTTTTTT
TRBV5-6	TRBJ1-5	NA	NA	CASSFSLTTGQPQHF	TGTGCCAGCAGCTTCAGTCTAACCACCGGTCAGCCCCAGCATTTT
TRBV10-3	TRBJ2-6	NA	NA	CAISVGPTGANVLTF	TGTGCCATCAGCGTGGGACCGACAGGGGCCAACGTCCTGACTTTC
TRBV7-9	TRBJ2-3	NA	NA	CASSPRTAYTQYF	TGTGCCAGCAGCCCGAGGACTGCATATACGCAGTATTTT
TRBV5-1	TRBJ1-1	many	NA	CASSLLQSTEAFF	TGCGCCAGCAGCTTGTTGCAGTCCACTGAAGCTTTCTTT
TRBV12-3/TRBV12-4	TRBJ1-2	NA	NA	CASKKDNDGYTF	TGTGCCAGCAAGAAGGACAATGATGGCTACACCTTC
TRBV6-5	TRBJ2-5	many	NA	CASSYGGRAQETQYF	TGTGCCAGCAGTTACGGTGGACGGGCCCAAGAGACCCAGTACTTC
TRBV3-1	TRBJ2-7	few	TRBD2	CASSQGTSRSYEQYF	TGTGCCAGCAGCCAAGGGACTAGCCGTTCCTACGAGCAGTACTTC
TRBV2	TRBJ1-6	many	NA	CASSRGSNSPLHF	TGTGCCAGCAGTAGAGGGAGCAATTCACCCCTCCACTTT
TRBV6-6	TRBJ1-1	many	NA	CASTLGQWEAFF	TGTGCCAGCACCCTCGGACAGTGGGAAGCTTTCTTT
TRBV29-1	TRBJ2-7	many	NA	CSVEASGQTSGGYEQYF	TGCAGCGTTGAAGCCTCGGGACAAACTTCGGGTGGGTACGAGCAGTACTTC
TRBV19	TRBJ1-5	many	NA	CASTFRVGGNQPQHF	TGTGCCAGTACCTTTCGGGTAGGCGGCAATCAGCCCCAGCATTTT
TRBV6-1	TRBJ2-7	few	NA	CASTELAGSSYEQYF	TGTGCCAGCACCGAGCTGGCGGGGAGCTCCTACGAGCAGTACTTC
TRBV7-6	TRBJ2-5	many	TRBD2	CASSLAGGSGETQYF	TGTGCCAGCAGCCTAGCGGGGGGGAGTGGGGAGACCCAGTACTTC
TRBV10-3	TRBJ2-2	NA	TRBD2	CASSLARLAGNTGELFF	TGTGCCAGCAGTTTAGCCAGACTAGCGGGGAACACCGGGGAGCTGTTTTTT
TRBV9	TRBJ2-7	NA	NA	CASSVGTAVTKQYF	TGTGCCAGCAGCGTAGGGACAGCCGTTACGAAGCAGTACTTC
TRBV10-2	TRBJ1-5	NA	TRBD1	CASAGQGSNQPQHF	TGCGCCAGCGCCGGACAGGGGAGCAATCAGCCCCAGCATTTT
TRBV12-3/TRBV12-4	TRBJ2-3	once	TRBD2	CASSTSGESTDTQYF	TGTGCCAGCAGTACTAGCGGGGAAAGCACAGATACGCAGTATTTT
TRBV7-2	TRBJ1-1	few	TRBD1	CASSLWDRGGRNTEAFF	TGTGCCAGCAGCTTATGGGACAGGGGGGGGAGGAACACTGAAGCTTTCTTT